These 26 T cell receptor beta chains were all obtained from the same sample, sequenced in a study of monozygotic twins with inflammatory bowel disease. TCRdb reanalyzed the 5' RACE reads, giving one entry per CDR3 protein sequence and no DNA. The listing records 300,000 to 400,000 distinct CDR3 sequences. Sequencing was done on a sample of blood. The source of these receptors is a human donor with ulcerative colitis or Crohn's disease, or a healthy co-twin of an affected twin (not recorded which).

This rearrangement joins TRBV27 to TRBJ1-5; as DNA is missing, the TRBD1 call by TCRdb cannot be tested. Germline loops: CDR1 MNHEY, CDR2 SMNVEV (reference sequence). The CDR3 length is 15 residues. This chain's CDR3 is CASREQGRNNQPQHF.

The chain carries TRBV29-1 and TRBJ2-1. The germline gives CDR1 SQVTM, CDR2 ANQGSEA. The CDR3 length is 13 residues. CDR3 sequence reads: CSVEWGGYNEQFF.

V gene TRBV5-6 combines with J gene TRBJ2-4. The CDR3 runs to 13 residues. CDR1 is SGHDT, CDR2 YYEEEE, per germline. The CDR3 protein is CASSLSRLNIQYF. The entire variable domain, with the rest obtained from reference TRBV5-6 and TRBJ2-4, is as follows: DAGVTQSPTHLIKTRGQQVTLRCSPKSGHDTVSWYQQALGQGPQFIFQYYEEEERQRGNFPDRFSGHQFPNYSSELNVNALLLGDSALYLCASSLSRLNIQYFGAGTRLSVL.

The CDR3 reads CASSFFFGTGVEHTGELFF. The chain combines TRBV28 with TRBJ2-2; the D call of TRBD1 rests on TCRdb alone, since no DNA is present to check it. Germline-derived CDR1 and CDR2 are MDHEN and SYDVKM. The CDR3 has 19 residues.

This chain's CDR3 is CASSMGRDRYTF. This chain uses TRBV19 with TRBJ1-2; absent DNA, TCRdb's TRBD1 call cannot be checked. The CDR3 has 12 residues. Per the germline V gene, CDR1 is LNHDA and CDR2 is SQIVND (reference sequence).

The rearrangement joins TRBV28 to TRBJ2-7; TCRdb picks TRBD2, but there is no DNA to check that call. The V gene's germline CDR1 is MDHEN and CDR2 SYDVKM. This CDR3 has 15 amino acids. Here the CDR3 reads CASSLVAGGTYEQYF.

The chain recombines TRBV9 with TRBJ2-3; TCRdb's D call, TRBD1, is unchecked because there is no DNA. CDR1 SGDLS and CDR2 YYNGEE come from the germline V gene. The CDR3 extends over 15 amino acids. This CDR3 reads CASSVEGDPRYTQYF.

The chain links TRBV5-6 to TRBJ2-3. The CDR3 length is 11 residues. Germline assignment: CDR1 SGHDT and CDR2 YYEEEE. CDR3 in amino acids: CASSLKDTQYF.

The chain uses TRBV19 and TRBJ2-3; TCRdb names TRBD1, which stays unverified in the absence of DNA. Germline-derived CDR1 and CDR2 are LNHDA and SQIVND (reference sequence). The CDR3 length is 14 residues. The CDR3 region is CASRQTGHTDTQYF.

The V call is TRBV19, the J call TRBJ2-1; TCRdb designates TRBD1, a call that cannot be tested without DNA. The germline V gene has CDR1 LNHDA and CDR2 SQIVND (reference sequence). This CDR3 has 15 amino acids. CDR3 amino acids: CASSIGGVYYNEQFF.

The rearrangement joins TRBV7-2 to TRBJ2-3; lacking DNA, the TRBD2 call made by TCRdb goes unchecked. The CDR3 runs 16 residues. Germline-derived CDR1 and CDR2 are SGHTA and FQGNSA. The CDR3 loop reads CASSFPGTSGVETQYF.

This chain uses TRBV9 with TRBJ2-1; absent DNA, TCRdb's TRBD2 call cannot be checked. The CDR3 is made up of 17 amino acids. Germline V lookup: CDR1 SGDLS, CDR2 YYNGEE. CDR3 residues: CASSARTGLAGVGEQFF.

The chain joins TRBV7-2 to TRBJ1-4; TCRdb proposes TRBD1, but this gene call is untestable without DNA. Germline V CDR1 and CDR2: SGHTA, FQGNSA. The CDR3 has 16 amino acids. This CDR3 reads CASSVKKERANEKLFF.

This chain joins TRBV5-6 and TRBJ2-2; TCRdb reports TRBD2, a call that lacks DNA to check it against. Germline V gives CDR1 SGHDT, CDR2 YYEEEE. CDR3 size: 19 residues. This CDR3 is CASSLAGRRQTRNTGELFF. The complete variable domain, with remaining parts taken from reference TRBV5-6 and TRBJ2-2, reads DAGVTQSPTHLIKTRGQQVTLRCSPKSGHDTVSWYQQALGQGPQFIFQYYEEEERQRGNFPDRFSGHQFPNYSSELNVNALLLGDSALYLCASSLAGRRQTRNTGELFFGEGSRLTVL.

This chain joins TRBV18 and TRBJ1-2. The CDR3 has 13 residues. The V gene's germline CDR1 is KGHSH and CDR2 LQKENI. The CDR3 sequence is CASSPTQSYGYTF.

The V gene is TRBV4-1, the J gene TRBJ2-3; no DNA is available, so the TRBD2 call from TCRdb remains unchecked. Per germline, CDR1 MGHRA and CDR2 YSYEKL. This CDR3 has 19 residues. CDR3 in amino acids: CASSQASGGTSGRTDTQYF.

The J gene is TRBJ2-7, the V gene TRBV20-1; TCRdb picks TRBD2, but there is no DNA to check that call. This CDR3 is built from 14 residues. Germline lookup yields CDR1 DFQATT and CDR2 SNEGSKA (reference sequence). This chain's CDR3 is CSARPGLPNFEQYF.

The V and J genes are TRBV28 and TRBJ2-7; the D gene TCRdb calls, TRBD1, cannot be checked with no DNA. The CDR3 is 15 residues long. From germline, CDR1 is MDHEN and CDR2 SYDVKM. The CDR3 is CASSFGGQDPYEQYF.

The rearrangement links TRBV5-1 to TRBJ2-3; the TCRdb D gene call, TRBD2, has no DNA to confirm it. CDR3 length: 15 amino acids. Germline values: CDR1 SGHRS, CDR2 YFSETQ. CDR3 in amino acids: CASSLGTGLTDTQYF.

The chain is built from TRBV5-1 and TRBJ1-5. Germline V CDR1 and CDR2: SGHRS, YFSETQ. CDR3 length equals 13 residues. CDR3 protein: CASSSTLNQPQHF. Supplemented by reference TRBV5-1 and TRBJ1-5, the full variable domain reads KAGVTQTPRYLIKTRGQQVTLSCSPISGHRSVSWYQQTPGQGLQFLFEYFSETQRNKGNFPGRFSGRQFSNSRSEMNVSTLELGDSALYLCASSSTLNQPQHFGDGTRLSIL.

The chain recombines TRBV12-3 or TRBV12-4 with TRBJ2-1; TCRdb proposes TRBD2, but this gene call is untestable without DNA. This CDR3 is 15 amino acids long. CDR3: CASSNSGRGYNEQFF.

The chain's CDR3 is CASSRTGASEAFF. J is TRBJ1-1 and V is TRBV3-1; without DNA, the TCRdb call of TRBD1 cannot be checked. CDR3 length: 13 residues. CDR1 and CDR2 (germline): LGHDT, YNNKEL (reference sequence).

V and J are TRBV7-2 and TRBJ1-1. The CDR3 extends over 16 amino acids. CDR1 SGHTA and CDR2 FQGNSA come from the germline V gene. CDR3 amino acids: CASSFTPGFGTTEAFF.

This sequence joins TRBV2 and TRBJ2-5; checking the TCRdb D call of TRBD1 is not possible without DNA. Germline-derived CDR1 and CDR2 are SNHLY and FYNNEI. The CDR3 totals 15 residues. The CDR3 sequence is CASRETGTDSETQYF.

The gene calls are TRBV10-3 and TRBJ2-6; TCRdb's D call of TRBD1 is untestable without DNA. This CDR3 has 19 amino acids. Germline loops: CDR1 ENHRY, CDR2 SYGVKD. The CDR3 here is CAISETIRDRDSGANVLTF.

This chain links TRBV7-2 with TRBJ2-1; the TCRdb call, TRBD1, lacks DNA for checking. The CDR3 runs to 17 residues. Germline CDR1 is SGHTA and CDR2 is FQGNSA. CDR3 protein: CASSRNVGTGAYNEQFF.